The T cell receptor beta chain under discussion was sequenced for a study of T-cell reconstitution after alpha-beta-depleted transplantation in children. Study outcomes and limitations: At the one-year point after transplant, T-cell counts and TCRbeta diversity were found to come mostly from T cells that had been newly produced.

Trimming cost V 0 bases and J 8 bases; bases outside gene matches: 11. Germline CDR1 reads MNHEY; CDR2 reads SVGAGI. The CDR3 has 17 residues. This clonotype was seen ten or more times. Antigen specificity is unknown. The TCRbeta library incorporated unique molecular identifiers. Via MiXCR, TCRdb re-called the PCR reads, giving one row per CDR3 protein. The sample lists roughly 150,000 distinct CDR3 sequences; roughly 11% were seen once. The sequence was obtained from a boy aged 2 to 9 with acute myeloid leukemia, due to receive a stem cell transplant. The chain combines TRBV6-5 with TRBJ2-1, with 9 bases lining up with TRBD2. The material sequenced was PBMCs, taken before TCRalphabeta/CD19-depleted stem cell transplant. In DNA, the CDR3 is TGTGCCAGCAGTTACTCCCCCCGGCGGGGGGGCGGGGATGAGCAGTTCTTC. Translated: CASSYSPRRGGGDEQFF.